Listed here are 20 T cell receptor beta chains from one sample, sequenced in a study of T-cell memory formation after mild COVID-19. TCRdb re-analysed the 5' RACE reads in MiXCR, keeping a single row per CDR3 protein. The table shows 160,000 or so distinct CDR3 sequences, with roughly 28% occurring only once. The sequenced sample was PBMCs or a T cell subset sorted from them (not recorded which). The receptors derive from an adult woman who had mild COVID-19 (a few samples of this study predate the infection). Cell type and time point are not known.

This clonotype has just a few counts. The chain carries TRBV11-1 and TRBJ1-1; 7 bases match TRBD1. This CDR3 spans 12 amino acids. Germline loops: CDR1 SGHAT, CDR2 FQDESV (reference sequence). The V segment lost 5 bases and the J segment 13 bases; nucleotides outside the gene matches: 10. The DNA for the CDR3 is TGTGCCAGCAGCCGAGACTTGGCAGGGGGTTTCTTT. The encoded protein is CASSRDLAGGFF.

This clonotype showed up just a few times. The rearrangement joins TRBV6-2 or TRBV6-3 to TRBJ1-5; TRBD1 is a possible D gene (5 bases). Trimming removed 5 bases at V and 3 bases at J, with 8 bases between. There are 13 residues in the CDR3. Germline assignment: CDR1 MNHEY and CDR2 SVGEGT. The CDR3: CASSRGINQPQHF. The CDR3, as DNA: TGTGCCAGCAGTAGGGGTATCAATCAGCCCCAGCATTTT.

The V and J genes are TRBV3-1 and TRBJ2-5; the match to TRBD2 covers 9 bases. Germline lookup yields CDR1 LGHDT and CDR2 YNNKEL (reference sequence). The CDR3 contains 16 residues. V was clipped by 0 bases and J by 5 bases; unmatched bases: 7. The CDR3 loop reads CASSQDRLAGTETQYF. The CDR3 DNA follows: TGTGCCAGCAGCCAAGACAGGCTAGCGGGGACGGAGACCCAGTACTTC.

This chain links TRBV7-9 with TRBJ2-7; D is undetermined. V lost 2 bases, J lost 2 bases, and 13 bases lay in between. In germline, CDR1 is SEHNR, CDR2 FQNEAQ (reference sequence). The CDR3 extends over 15 amino acids. CDR3 sequence reads: CASSLIASLPYEQYF. For the CDR3, the DNA is TGTGCCAGCAGCTTAATTGCTAGTCTCCCCTACGAGCAGTACTTC.

This clonotype has only a few counts. J is TRBJ2-7 and V is TRBV5-1, with 8 bases lining up with TRBD1. The CDR3 totals 13 residues. Looked up from germline, CDR1 is SGHRS and CDR2 is YFSETQ. V was pared by 4 bases and J by 3 bases, with 3 bases of the junction left unmatched. CDR3 nucleotides: TGCGCCAGCAGCGGGACAGGAATCTACGAGCAGTACTTC. Protein sequence: CASSGTGIYEQYF.

This clonotype has a handful of counts. The gene calls are TRBV7-9 and TRBJ2-1; D unresolved. The CDR3 has 12 residues. Trimming stripped 3 bases from V and 12 bases from J, with 12 bases between. Germline values: CDR1 SEHNR, CDR2 FQNEAQ (reference sequence). CDR3: CASSLDVVLQFF. DNA for the CDR3: TGTGCCAGCAGCTTGGATGTAGTCTTGCAGTTCTTC.

The rearrangement uses TRBV7-2 and TRBJ2-1; 12 bases fit TRBD2. CDR1 and CDR2 (germline): SGHTA, FQGNSA. The CDR3 has 15 residues. Trimming removed 8 bases from V and 12 bases from J; junction bases left unmatched: 14. Here the CDR3 reads CASGLAGGPISVQFF. CDR3 bases: TGTGCCAGCGGCCTAGCGGGAGGGCCAATAAGCGTGCAGTTCTTC.

The V call is TRBV15, the J call TRBJ2-1; 7 nucleotides agree with TRBD1. V lost 2 bases and J lost 4; bases outside the gene matches: 5. The CDR3 has 15 residues. Looked up from germline, CDR1 is LNHNV and CDR2 is YYDKDF (reference sequence). The CDR3 loop reads CATSRTGDLYNEQFF. CDR3 DNA sequence: TGTGCCACCAGCAGAACAGGGGATTTGTACAATGAGCAGTTCTTC.

This chain connects TRBV20-1 to TRBJ2-1; D is perhaps TRBD1 or TRBD2 (5 bases each). CDR3 size: 14 residues. The germline CDR1 and CDR2 sequences are DFQATT and SNEGSKA (reference sequence). Trimming pared 6 bases from V and 7 bases from J, leaving 19 bases between. The CDR3: CSARALVQLNEQFF. DNA for the CDR3: TGCAGTGCCAGGGCACTAGTTCAGTTGAATGAGCAGTTCTTC.

This clonotype was seen more than once but under ten times. The J gene is TRBJ2-2, the V gene TRBV5-6; 12 bases align to TRBD2. The CDR3 sequence is 16 residues long. Germline CDR1 reads SGHDT; CDR2 reads YYEEEE. V shed 2 bases, J shed 5 bases, and the junction held 4 bases outside the gene matches. CDR3 residues: CASSFLAGGRTGELFF. CDR3 nucleotides: TGTGCCAGCAGCTTTCTAGCGGGAGGGCGAACCGGGGAGCTGTTTTTT.

This clonotype was picked up a small number of times. V usage is TRBV28 and J usage is TRBJ1-4; D is undetermined. The CDR3 runs 12 residues. Trimming removed 10 bases from V and 5 bases from J, with 11 bases in between. From germline, CDR1 is MDHEN and CDR2 SYDVKM. DNA of the CDR3: TGTGCCACCAAGACCGGGAATGAAAAACTGTTTTTT. Translated: CATKTGNEKLFF.

The V call is TRBV7-2, the J call TRBJ1-1; a weak D match, TRBD1 (6 bases). The CDR3 covers 14 residues. Trimming took off 1 base at V and 5 bases at J, with 11 bases between the two ends. Germline CDR1 and CDR2: SGHTA and FQGNSA. This CDR3 reads CASSLVRGRTEAFF. In DNA, the CDR3 is TGTGCCAGCAGCTTAGTCAGGGGAAGAACTGAAGCTTTCTTT.

This clonotype was counted only a few times. This chain connects TRBV12-3 or TRBV12-4 to TRBJ2-5; 7 nucleotides agree with TRBD2. J gave up 5 bases and V 6 bases, and 9 bases lay outside the gene matches. This CDR3 has 14 amino acids. The CDR3 DNA follows: TGTGCCAGCAGCCCGACTAGCTCATGGGAGACCCAGTACTTC. This gives the protein CASSPTSSWETQYF.

The V gene is TRBV11-2, the J gene TRBJ1-1; 7 nucleotides match TRBD1. After removal of 6 bases from V and 3 bases from J, the junction contained 7 bases not matched to a gene. Germline CDR1 is SGHAT and CDR2 is FQNNGV. The length of the CDR3 is 14 residues. The CDR3 DNA follows: TGTGCCAGCAGACGTGACAGGGTGGACACTGAAGCTTTCTTT. Translated, it gives CASRRDRVDTEAFF.

This rearrangement joins TRBV30 to TRBJ2-3; TRBD2 agrees at 14 bases. The germline CDR1 and CDR2 sequences are GTSNPN and SVGIG (reference sequence). This CDR3 comprises 16 residues. V trimming: 5 bases; J trimming: 3 bases; junction bases outside the gene matches: 7. This CDR3 reads CAWSGTSGSLTDTQYF. The CDR3 DNA sequence: TGTGCCTGGTCCGGGACTAGCGGGAGTCTAACAGATACGCAGTATTTT.

This clonotype was observed a few times. The V gene is TRBV24-1, the J gene TRBJ2-1, with TRBD2 identical over 13 bases. V lost 9 bases to trimming and J lost 5 bases; unmatched junction nucleotides: 12. The germline CDR1 and CDR2 sequences are KGHDR and SFDVKD. CDR3 length: 17 residues. CDR3 bases: TGTGCCACCTCACCAACCGGGACTAGCGGGATCCACAATGAGCAGTTCTTC. It translates to CATSPTGTSGIHNEQFF.

This clonotype showed up just a few times. The chain joins TRBV3-1 to TRBJ2-1, with 10 bases lining up with TRBD2. V shed 3 bases, J shed 3 bases, and the junction held 2 bases outside the gene matches. This CDR3 is built from 15 residues. Germline CDR1 and CDR2: LGHDT and YNNKEL (reference sequence). CDR3 in DNA: TGTGCCAGCAGCCATACTAGCGGGGTCTACAATGAGCAGTTCTTC. Protein product: CASSHTSGVYNEQFF.

The V call is TRBV28, the J call TRBJ1-2; 8 nucleotides align to TRBD1. Germline CDR1 is MDHEN and CDR2 is SYDVKM. The CDR3 spans 16 residues. The junction had 12 bases not matched to a gene; V was cut back by 6 bases and J by 3 bases. The DNA of the CDR3 is TGTGCCAGCAGGAACCTCCGGGACAGGACCTACTATGGCTACACCTTC. Protein product: CASRNLRDRTYYGYTF.

This clonotype was recorded many times. V gene TRBV7-2 combines with J gene TRBJ1-1; D possibly corresponds to TRBD1 (5 bases). The CDR3 is 14 amino acids. V was pared by 2 bases and J by 3 bases, with 10 bases between. Germline CDR1 and CDR2: SGHTA and FQGNSA. As DNA, the CDR3 is TGTGCCAGCAGCTTACAGGGTCTATACACTGAAGCTTTCTTT. Translating it yields CASSLQGLYTEAFF.

The table lists this clonotype with a count of one. The V gene is TRBV7-3, the J gene TRBJ1-3; 8 bases map to TRBD1. The J segment lost 1 base and the V segment lost 4 bases, leaving 6 bases of the junction unmatched. CDR3 size: 16 residues. Germline V lookup: CDR1 SGHTA, CDR2 FQGTGA. CDR3 amino acids: CASSSPDRGSGNTIYF. For the CDR3, the DNA is TGTGCCAGCAGCTCACCCGACAGGGGTTCTGGAAACACCATATATTTT.